This entry lists 4 T cell receptor beta chains sequenced from one sample in a study of cytomegalovirus exposure and HLA in healthy donors. With 60 Vbeta and 13 Jbeta primers, the PCR was carried out. Produced via immunoSEQ multiplex PCR; TCRdb's table is partial and in-frame only. The sample includes some 130,000 clones, more than 70% of them seen just once. Sequenced sample: PBMCs. The receptors derive from a man between 40 and 49 years old in good health and CMV-seronegative.

The chain uses TRBV5-4 and TRBJ2-2; TRBD2 matches 7 bases. Germline values: CDR1 SGHNT, CDR2 YYREEE (reference sequence). The V and J ends lost 0 bases and 5 bases, in that order; junction bases with no gene match: 13. The CDR3 covers 18 residues. CDR3 in amino acids: CASSLALGGSTGTGELFF. The CDR3 nucleotides are TGTGCCAGCAGCTTGGCTCTGGGCGGGAGTACCGGGACCGGGGAGCTGTTTTTT.

The chain has TRBV28 and TRBJ2-7; perhaps TRBD2 as D (5 bases). Looked up from germline, CDR1 is MDHEN and CDR2 is SYDVKM. V was clipped by 7 bases and J by 0 bases, with 16 bases between them. This CDR3 region has 15 residues. The CDR3 DNA follows: TGTGCCAGCATGGGCGGGCAGGAGAGCTCCTACGAGCAGTACTTC. Protein: CASMGGQESSYEQYF.

The gene calls are TRBV5-1 and TRBJ2-7; 11 bases match TRBD2. CDR3 size: 15 residues. Germline CDR1 SGHRS, CDR2 YFSETQ. The ends lost 5 bases at V and 2 bases at J; junction bases unmatched: 6. The CDR3 DNA follows: TGCGCCAGCAGGGCGGTAGCGGGGGGGACCTACGAGCAGTACTTC. Translated, it gives CASRAVAGGTYEQYF.

This rearrangement joins TRBV27 to TRBJ2-7; no clear D gene. The CDR3 is 11 residues long. Germline V gene data show CDR1 as MNHEY and CDR2 as SMNVEV (reference sequence). Trimming stripped 4 bases from V and 2 bases from J, with 3 bases between. This CDR3 is CASSSAYEQYF. Written as DNA, the CDR3 is TGTGCCAGCAGTTCGGCCTACGAGCAGTACTTC.